This is a list of T cell receptor beta chains from one sample in a study of blood T cells in healthy people across ages. TCRdb ran MiXCR on the 5' RACE reads and lists one entry per CDR3 protein. The sample lists 920,000 or so distinct CDR3 sequences, 40% to 50% occurring once. Sequencing input: blood. The receptor source for this set is a woman aged 55-70 years in good health. CDR3s include the opening cysteine and the closing phenylalanine or tryptophan. A D gene is named only where the DNA matches it firmly. Clone size is not always given. Where it is, it says once, few, many or a class for expanded clones.

V gene	clone size	D gene	J gene	CDR3 protein	CDR3 DNA
TRBV5-5	once	NA	TRBJ2-7	CASSLTFSRNNEQYF	TGTGCCAGCAGCTTGACGTTCTCTAGGAACAATGAGCAGTACTTC
TRBV20-1	many	TRBD1	TRBJ1-4	CSAAPGGANEKLFF	TGCAGTGCTGCCCCAGGGGGAGCTAATGAAAAACTGTTTTTT
TRBV6-1	NA	NA	TRBJ1-6	CASSAAQNSPLHF	TGTGCCAGCAGTGCCGCCCAGAATTCACCCCTCCACTTT
TRBV5-1	NA	TRBD2	TRBJ2-3	CATRRGDTDTQYF	TGCGCTACTCGCCGGGGGGACACAGATACGCAGTATTTT
TRBV20-1	few	TRBD1	TRBJ2-6	CSARDPRQGASGANVLTF	TGCAGTGCTAGAGATCCTCGGCAGGGGGCATCTGGGGCCAACGTCCTGACTTTC
TRBV6-6	many	NA	TRBJ2-1	CASSYSLAANEQFF	TGTGCCAGCAGTTACTCGCTTGCGGCCAATGAGCAGTTCTTC
TRBV9	NA	TRBD1	TRBJ2-4	CASSEGQGSKNIQYF	TGTGCCAGCAGCGAGGGACAGGGTAGCAAAAACATTCAGTACTTC
TRBV9	NA	NA	TRBJ2-3	CASSFEARASTDTQYF	TGTGCCAGCAGCTTCGAGGCCCGTGCTAGCACAGATACGCAGTATTTT
TRBV20-1	NA	TRBD1	TRBJ1-5	CSARDPMTGTGGRPQHF	TGCAGTGCTAGAGACCCAATGACAGGGACGGGCGGGCGGCCCCAGCATTTT
TRBV29-1	few	TRBD2	TRBJ2-1	CSVERLAGRGYNEQFF	TGCAGCGTTGAAAGACTAGCGGGCCGAGGGTACAATGAGCAGTTCTTC
TRBV7-2	once	TRBD1	TRBJ2-6	CASSDPGQGAIGANVLTF	TGTGCCAGCAGCGACCCTGGACAGGGGGCTATTGGGGCCAACGTCCTGACTTTC
TRBV29-1	NA	NA	TRBJ2-2	CSVEVNTGELFF	TGCAGCGTTGAAGTTAACACCGGGGAGCTGTTTTTT
TRBV7-9	few	TRBD1	TRBJ2-4	CASSPTGGSAKNIQYF	TGTGCCAGCAGCCCGACAGGGGGCTCGGCCAAAAACATTCAGTACTTC
TRBV3-1	NA	NA	TRBJ2-5	CASSQMVAETQYF	TGTGCCAGCAGCCAAATGGTCGCAGAGACCCAGTACTTC
TRBV6-6	NA	NA	TRBJ2-7	CASKTDFSSYEQYF	TGTGCCAGCAAGACGGACTTCAGCTCCTACGAGCAGTACTTC